Listed below are T cell receptor beta chains from one sample, sequenced in a study of blood T cell repertoires in COVID-19. Assay: immunoSEQ multiplex PCR; the TCRdb copy retains only in-frame clones and omits some. The sample carries 200,000 or so clones, 88% recorded once. The sequencing input was PBMCs or T cells enriched from blood (not recorded which). The receptors come from a woman aged 25 to 39 who had recovered from COVID-19. Both conserved end residues are part of each CDR3. A D gene is named only where the DNA matches it firmly. A row's size may be missing; if present it is once, few, many or a size class.

NA	TRBV30	TRBJ1-6	NA	CAWRGVEQGNSPLHF	TGTGCCTGGAGAGGGGTGGAACAGGGTAATTCACCCCTCCACTTT
TRBD1	TRBV6-5	TRBJ1-4	NA	CAIRTGDNEKLFF	TGTGCCATCAGGACAGGGGATAATGAAAAACTGTTTTTT
NA	TRBV27	TRBJ1-5	NA	CASSCPLTEANQPQHF	TGTGCCAGCAGTTGTCCCCTCACGGAGGCCAATCAGCCCCAGCATTTT
NA	TRBV29-1	TRBJ1-5	NA	CSVDRNQPQHF	TGCAGCGTTGACAGGAATCAGCCCCAGCATTTT
NA	TRBV27	TRBJ2-7	NA	CASSLRRDDGEQYF	TGTGCCAGCAGTTTACGGAGGGATGACGGCGAGCAGTACTTC
NA	TRBV9	TRBJ1-1	NA	CASSKGVHTEAFF	TGTGCCAGCAGCAAGGGGGTGCACACTGAAGCTTTCTTT
NA	TRBV29-1	TRBJ2-6	NA	CSVAGSGANVLTF	TGCAGCGTTGCGGGATCTGGGGCCAACGTCCTGACTTTC
NA	TRBV19	TRBJ1-3	NA	CASSIRGNTIYF	TGTGCCAGTAGTATACGGGGAAACACCATATATTTT
TRBD1	TRBV12-3/TRBV12-4	TRBJ2-1	NA	CASSHPGGEQFF	TGTGCCAGCAGTCATCCAGGGGGTGAGCAGTTCTTC
NA	TRBV4-1	TRBJ1-1	once	CASSQDVGRRGFF	TGCGCCAGCAGCCAAGATGTGGGCCGGAGGGGTTTCTTT
TRBD1	TRBV2	TRBJ2-7	NA	CASSGSSNDRAYEQYF	TGTGCCAGCTCAGGATCCTCCAATGACAGGGCCTACGAGCAGTACTTC
NA	TRBV27	TRBJ2-7	NA	CASSPGGGWAHSYEQYF	TGTGCCAGCAGTCCCGGAGGAGGGTGGGCCCACTCCTACGAGCAGTACTTC
NA	TRBV6-6	TRBJ1-5	NA	CASLRGSNQPQHF	TGTGCCAGCCTTCGAGGTAGCAATCAGCCCCAGCATTTT
NA	TRBV27	TRBJ2-7	once	CASSHSLYYSYEQYF	TGTGCCAGCAGTCACAGTTTATATTACTCCTACGAGCAGTACTTC
NA	TRBV7-2	TRBJ2-7	few	CASSQDQGSYEQYF	TGTGCCAGCAGCCAAGACCAGGGTTCCTACGAGCAGTACTTC
NA	TRBV19	TRBJ1-1	NA	CASSEGRYTEAFF	TGTGCCAGTAGTGAAGGGAGGTACACTGAAGCTTTCTTT
NA	TRBV4-2	TRBJ1-6	NA	CASSLKGPGSYNSPLHF	TGTGCCAGCAGCCTAAAGGGTCCGGGGTCCTATAATTCACCCCTCCACTTT
TRBD1	TRBV4-3	TRBJ1-1	NA	CASSSWTGGSMNTEAFF	TGCGCCAGCAGCTCGTGGACAGGGGGGAGTATGAACACTGAAGCTTTCTTT
NA	TRBV19	TRBJ2-7	NA	CASTPDRQTYEQYF	TGTGCCAGTACCCCCGACAGGCAGACCTACGAGCAGTACTTC
NA	TRBV5-1	TRBJ1-1	NA	CASSRDSVNTEAFF	TGCGCCAGCAGCCGAGACAGCGTGAACACTGAAGCTTTCTTT
TRBD1	TRBV5-5	TRBJ2-3	NA	CASSLTGVSTDTQYF	TGTGCCAGCAGCTTGACAGGGGTATCCACAGATACGCAGTATTTT
TRBD2	TRBV4-2	TRBJ2-7	NA	CASSQDRGMLAGHYEQYF	TGTGCCAGCAGCCAAGATAGGGGGATGCTAGCGGGACATTACGAGCAGTACTTC
TRBD1	TRBV10-3	TRBJ1-2	NA	CAINGQGYGYTF	TGTGCCATCAACGGACAGGGGTATGGCTACACCTTC
TRBD2	TRBV6-5	TRBJ2-3	NA	CASSYGTSGGQYF	TGTGCCAGCAGTTACGGGACTAGCGGGGGACAGTATTTT
TRBD1	TRBV18	TRBJ1-5	NA	CASSPGTGGSEQPQHF	TGTGCCAGCTCACCGGGGACAGGGGGCTCAGAGCAGCCCCAGCATTTT
TRBD1	TRBV11-1	TRBJ1-1	few	CASSPRQGASTEAFF	TGTGCCAGCAGCCCCAGACAGGGGGCTAGTACTGAAGCTTTCTTT
TRBD1	TRBV4-1	TRBJ1-2	NA	CASSLYTGGNYGYTF	TGCGCCAGCAGCCTATATACAGGGGGCAACTATGGCTACACCTTC
NA	TRBV12-3/TRBV12-4	TRBJ2-7	NA	CASSLRFPEQYF	TGTGCCAGCAGTTTACGGTTCCCCGAGCAGTACTTC
TRBD1	TRBV3-1/TRBV3-2	TRBJ2-6	NA	CASSQGRDREPSGANVLTF	TGTGCCAGCAGCCAAGGCCGGGACAGGGAACCCTCTGGGGCCAACGTCCTGACTTTC
TRBD2	TRBV7-2	TRBJ2-1	NA	CATRLAGGANEQFF	TGTGCCACACGACTAGCGGGGGGCGCCAATGAGCAGTTCTTC
NA	TRBV29-1	TRBJ1-2	NA	CSVVSGDYGYTF	TGCAGCGTTGTATCAGGGGACTATGGCTACACCTTC
NA	TRBV4-1	TRBJ1-6	NA	CASSQEGALNNSPLHF	TGCGCCAGCAGCCAAGAGGGGGCGCTGAATAATTCACCCCTCCACTTT
TRBD2	TRBV7-2	TRBJ2-2	NA	CASSLDLGQRGVTGELFF	TGTGCCAGCAGCCTAGATTTAGGGCAGCGGGGCGTAACCGGGGAGCTGTTTTTT
NA	TRBV5-5	TRBJ1-4	NA	CASSLGRASEKLFF	TGTGCCAGCAGCTTGGGCAGGGCGAGTGAAAAACTGTTTTTT
NA	TRBV27	TRBJ2-7	NA	CASSFRRASPYEQYF	TGTGCCAGCAGTTTTAGGCGGGCCTCGCCCTACGAGCAGTACTTC
NA	TRBV11-2	TRBJ2-1	NA	CASSPRLDPTDYHEQFF	TGTGCCAGCAGCCCGCGACTAGATCCCACCGACTACCATGAGCAGTTCTTC
TRBD1	TRBV7-3	TRBJ2-5	NA	CASSLGPWTGQQETQYF	TGTGCCAGCAGCTTGGGCCCTTGGACGGGACAGCAAGAGACCCAGTACTTC
TRBD1	TRBV5-1	TRBJ2-5	NA	CASSGDRAETQYF	TGCGCCAGCAGCGGAGACAGGGCAGAGACCCAGTACTTC
NA	TRBV14	TRBJ1-6	NA	CASSQESYSPLHF	TGTGCCAGCAGCCAAGAATCGTATTCACCCCTCCACTTT
NA	TRBV9	TRBJ1-6	NA	CASGQVNSPLHF	TGTGCCAGCGGGCAGGTGAATTCACCCCTCCACTTT
NA	TRBV6-2/TRBV6-3	TRBJ2-2	NA	CASSYIDRSNTGELFF	TGTGCCAGCAGTTACATAGACAGATCGAACACCGGGGAGCTGTTTTTT
NA	TRBV11-2	TRBJ1-2	NA	CASSLSRDYGYTF	TGTGCCAGCAGCTTATCGAGGGACTATGGCTACACCTTC
NA	TRBV7-3	TRBJ1-1	NA	CASSLTEGIGAFF	TGTGCCAGCAGCTTAACAGAGGGAATAGGAGCTTTCTTT
NA	TRBV7-8	TRBJ2-2	NA	CASSLVASWTGELFF	TGTGCCAGCAGCTTAGTGGCTAGCTGGACCGGGGAGCTGTTTTTT
TRBD1	TRBV19	TRBJ1-1	NA	CASSRDPWTGGANTEAFF	TGTGCCAGTAGTCGAGATCCGTGGACAGGGGGCGCGAACACTGAAGCTTTCTTT
NA	TRBV4-1	TRBJ1-3	few	CASSHTQGTGNTIYF	TGCGCCAGCAGCCATACACAGGGCACTGGAAACACCATATATTTT
TRBD1	TRBV18	TRBJ2-1	few	CASSQDDRGYNEQFF	TGTGCCAGCTCACAAGACGACAGGGGTTACAATGAGCAGTTCTTC
NA	TRBV4-3	TRBJ1-4	NA	CASSQDLGGEKLFF	TGCGCCAGCAGCCAAGACTTAGGGGGTGAAAAACTGTTTTTT
NA	TRBV14	TRBJ1-2	NA	CASSPGQYGYTF	TGTGCCAGCAGCCCCGGACAGTATGGCTACACCTTC
NA	TRBV19	TRBJ2-5	NA	CASSMGTAETQYF	TGTGCCAGTAGTATGGGCACAGCAGAGACCCAGTACTTC
TRBD2	TRBV3-1/TRBV3-2	TRBJ2-3	NA	CASSQAGGLADTQYF	TGTGCCAGCAGCCAAGCGGGGGGGCTGGCAGATACGCAGTATTTT
TRBD1	TRBV6-9	TRBJ2-7	once	CASSYSTHRGLEQYF	TGTGCCAGCAGTTATTCGACGCACAGGGGGCTCGAGCAGTACTTC
TRBD1	TRBV18	TRBJ1-2	NA	CASSPDRGLDYGYTF	TGTGCCAGCTCACCAGATAGGGGGCTAGACTATGGCTACACCTTC